These 15 T cell receptor beta chains came from one sample sequenced in a study of regulatory T cells in long-lasting Graves disease. Libraries of TCR beta came from iRepertoire HTBI primers plus Arm-PCR of CDR3 regions. One entry per CDR3 protein, called by TCRdb with MiXCR from the multiplex PCR reads. This table holds a few hundred thousand distinct CDR3 sequences, 23% found once. Indicated time point: persistent/refractory GD, antithyroid drugs over 5 years with positive TRAb. Following extraction of RNA from PBMCs, that RNA was used to make the TCR library. The sequences come from peripheral blood mononuclear cells (PBMCs), collected when the disease was refractory, from a patient treated with antithyroid drugs. Receptor source: a female donor with Graves disease.

This clonotype appeared a few times. This chain uses TRBV6-1 with TRBJ2-3; D is unclear. V lost 6 bases and J lost 10, with 11 bases in between. CDR1 is MNHNS, CDR2 SASEGT, per germline. The CDR3 is 11 residues long. CDR3 protein: CASRAAIPQYF. DNA for the CDR3: TGTGCCAGCAGGGCAGCTATTCCGCAGTATTTT.

This clonotype was seen a handful of times. This chain uses TRBV3-1 with TRBJ1-6; tentatively, D is TRBD1 (6 bases). Trimming stripped 4 bases from V and 7 bases from J, with 17 bases between. Germline lookup yields CDR1 LGHDT and CDR2 YNNKEL (reference sequence). The CDR3 contains 16 residues. This chain's CDR3 is CASSPLVGRGNSPLHF. The CDR3 DNA is TGTGCCAGCAGCCCGCTGGTGGGCAGGGGAAATTCACCCCTCCACTTT.

There are a few counts of this clonotype. The rearrangement links TRBV10-3 to TRBJ1-5; D unresolved. The V end lost 2 bases, the J end lost 4 bases, and 15 bases lay between the germline ends. The CDR3 is 16 amino acids. Per germline, CDR1 ENHRY and CDR2 SYGVKD. The CDR3 nucleotides read TGTGCCATCAGTGAGAGCTTCCAGAGGGATAATCAGCCCCAGCATTTT. It translates to CAISESFQRDNQPQHF.

This clonotype was counted at least ten times. The V gene is TRBV7-2, the J gene TRBJ2-5; TRBD2 matches 9 bases. The CDR3 covers 16 residues. Germline assignment: CDR1 SGHTA and CDR2 FQGNSA. V trimming: 3 bases; J trimming: 0 bases; junction bases outside the gene matches: 5. CDR3 residues: CASSFTIAGDQETQYF. CDR3 nucleotides: TGTGCCAGCAGCTTTACGATAGCGGGAGACCAAGAGACCCAGTACTTC.

Concerning this clonotype: No conserved phenylalanine or tryptophan ends this CDR3, so it is likely a read error. The chain combines TRBV3-1 with TRBJ2-7, with TRBD2 as a possible D gene (6 bases). The CDR3 totals 17 residues. Germline CDR1 and CDR2: LGHDT and YNNKEL (reference sequence). V was trimmed by 2 bases and J by 1 base, leaving 18 bases between them. The CDR3 bases are TGTGCCAGCAGCCAAAATTACTATGCGGGGACGTCCTACGAGCAGTACCTC. It specifies CASSQNYYAGTSYEQYL.

The chain carries TRBV4-2 and TRBJ1-1; 7 bases map to TRBD1. This CDR3 comprises 14 residues. From germline, CDR1 is LGHNA and CDR2 YNFKEQ. V shed 0 bases and J 3 bases; nucleotides not matched to a gene: 1. CDR3 sequence: CASSQEDRDTEAFF. In DNA form, the CDR3 reads TGTGCCAGCAGCCAAGAAGACAGGGACACTGAAGCTTTCTTT.

In its sample, this clonotype was seen a few times. This chain joins TRBV15 and TRBJ2-5; D is perhaps TRBD2 (5 bases). The CDR3 runs 19 residues. The germline V and J ends were trimmed by 4 bases and 5 bases, with 29 bases remaining between them. Germline V lookup: CDR1 LNHNV, CDR2 YYDKDF (reference sequence). Here the CDR3 reads CATSKHTPVRSGWGETQYF. CDR3 bases: TGTGCCACCAGCAAGCACACCCCGGTTCGATCGGGGTGGGGTGAGACCCAGTACTTC.

This chain connects TRBV20-1 to TRBJ2-5; D gene ambiguous. Germline V CDR1 and CDR2: DFQATT, SNEGSKA (reference sequence). Trimming cost V 2 bases and J 3 bases, with 4 bases left between them. The CDR3 runs 11 residues. CDR3 protein: CSARPKETQYF. Written as DNA, the CDR3 is TGCAGTGCTAGACCTAAAGAGACCCAGTACTTC.

Regarding this clonotype: One base away lies a much larger clone, so this may be a sequencing read error. The CDR3 DNA reads TGTGCCGGCAGCTTAGCGAGAGGCGCTGAAGCTTTCTTT. It is translated as CAGSLARGAEAFF. This chain connects TRBV7-8 to TRBJ1-1; D is uncertain. Germline V CDR1 and CDR2: SGHVS, FQNEAQ. The CDR3 extends over 13 amino acids. The full variable domain, with the rest looked up from reference TRBV7-8 and TRBJ1-1, is GAGVSQSPRYKVAKRGQDVALRCDPISGHVSLFWYQQALGQGPEFLTYFQNEAQLDKSGLPSDRFFAERPEGSVSTLKIQRTQQEDSAVYLCAGSLARGAEAFFGQGTRLTVV.

This chain joins TRBV28 and TRBJ2-3; 15 positions match TRBD2. V shed 7 bases and J 3 bases; nucleotides not matched to a gene: 5. Germline V gene sequence: CDR1 MDHEN, CDR2 SYDVKM. The CDR3 is made up of 16 amino acids. The CDR3 loop is CASTGTSGGMTDTQYF. The CDR3 DNA is TGTGCCAGCACTGGGACTAGCGGGGGGATGACAGATACGCAGTATTTT.

In its sample, this clonotype was seen once. This chain connects TRBV5-6 to TRBJ1-2; D is unresolved. The CDR3 is 11 residues long. The germline V gene has CDR1 SGHDT and CDR2 YYEEEE. The germline V and J ends were trimmed by 2 bases and 11 bases, with 10 bases remaining between them. In DNA, the CDR3 is TGTGCCAGCAGCTTTACCGGACTTTACACCTTC. Translating it yields CASSFTGLYTF.

The chain links TRBV30 to TRBJ2-7; 7 bases fit TRBD2. CDR1 and CDR2 from the germline V gene are GTSNPN and SVGIG (reference sequence). V was clipped by 0 bases and J by 5 bases; unmatched bases: 13. There are 16 residues in the CDR3. CDR3 sequence: CAWSVGSSGVGDEQYF. CDR3 bases: TGTGCCTGGAGTGTAGGCTCTAGCGGCGTTGGGGACGAGCAGTACTTC.

This clonotype was observed many times. V gene TRBV5-1 combines with J gene TRBJ1-1; tentative D call: TRBD1 (6 bases). Germline V gene data show CDR1 as SGHRS and CDR2 as YFSETQ. The CDR3 spans 15 residues. The germline V and J ends were trimmed by 0 bases and 3 bases, with 12 bases remaining between them. The CDR3 nucleotides are TGCGCCAGCAGCTTGGGAGGCAGGGGAGACACTGAAGCTTTCTTT. As protein: CASSLGGRGDTEAFF. Filled out from reference TRBV5-1 and TRBJ1-1, the complete variable domain reads KAGVTQTPRYLIKTRGQQVTLSCSPISGHRSVSWYQQTPGQGLQFLFEYFSETQRNKGNFPGRFSGRQFSNSRSEMNVSTLELGDSALYLCASSLGGRGDTEAFFGQGTRLTVV.

The chain is built from TRBV19 and TRBJ2-7; D is unclear. There are 13 residues in the CDR3. Germline V lookup: CDR1 LNHDA, CDR2 SQIVND (reference sequence). Trimming shortened V by 5 bases and J by 6 bases, and 14 bases separated the two germline ends. The CDR3 DNA is TGTGCCAGTAGTCATGGGGTTTCGTCCGAGCAGTACTTC. It encodes CASSHGVSSEQYF.

In this sample, this clonotype turned up many times. This sequence joins TRBV28 and TRBJ2-2, with 15 bases fitting TRBD2. This CDR3 contains 16 residues. V was clipped by 5 bases and J by 6 bases; unmatched bases: 4. Germline V gene lookup returns CDR1 MDHEN and CDR2 SYDVKM. The CDR3 nucleotides read TGTGCCAGCAGTGCAGGACTAGCGGGAGGGTCCGGGGAGCTGTTTTTT. This gives the protein CASSAGLAGGSGELFF.